The 32 T cell receptor beta chains given below trace back to one sample, sequenced in a study of CD8 T cells in Susac syndrome. After extraction with the RNeasy kit, 0.5 to 1 ug of the RNA was reverse transcribed using random hexamers. Each CDR3 protein gets one entry after TCRdb re-called the immunoSEQ multiplex PCR reads with MiXCR. Of some 250,000 distinct CDR3 sequences listed, almost 97% were seen once; the top ten hold about 0.1%. The sequenced material came from CD4+ T cells from PBMCs. The receptors were sampled from a human donor with Susac syndrome.

J is TRBJ1-4 and V is TRBV20-1, with TRBD1 matching over 7 bases. CDR3 length equals 14 residues. Trimming removed 2 bases from V and 8 bases from J; junction bases left unmatched: 8. Germline assignment: CDR1 DFQATT and CDR2 SNEGSKA (reference sequence). CDR3 sequence reads: CSARLPTGQEKLFF. CDR3 coding DNA: TGCAGTGCTAGACTGCCGACAGGGCAGGAAAAACTGTTTTTT.

V usage is TRBV19 and J usage is TRBJ2-7, with TRBD1 matching 11 bases. Trimming removed 3 bases from V and 11 bases from J; junction bases left unmatched: 3. This CDR3 region has 12 residues. Germline V gene lookup returns CDR1 LNHDA and CDR2 SQIVND (reference sequence). The chain's CDR3 is CASSIGQGAKYF. CDR3 DNA: TGTGCCAGTAGTATCGGACAGGGGGCAAAGTACTTC.

The chain recombines TRBV30 with TRBJ2-1; D gene uncertain. CDR3 length: 12 residues. The germline V gene has CDR1 GTSNPN and CDR2 SVGIG (reference sequence). V was shortened by 1 base and J by 10 bases, with 11 bases between the two germline ends. In DNA, the CDR3 is TGTGCCTGGAGTGGTGGCTCGAGGGAGCAGTTCTTC. This codes for CAWSGGSREQFF.

This rearrangement joins TRBV20-1 to TRBJ1-5; D uncertain. Germline assignment: CDR1 DFQATT and CDR2 SNEGSKA (reference sequence). V was pared by 4 bases and J by 2 bases, with 12 bases between. The CDR3 has 14 amino acids. For the CDR3, the DNA is TGCAGTGCTAATGTTAAGGGAGGCAATCAGCCCCAGCATTTT. Amino acid sequence: CSANVKGGNQPQHF.

The chain carries TRBV29-1 and TRBJ1-2; D call uncertain. Germline lookup yields CDR1 SQVTM and CDR2 ANQGSEA. The CDR3 covers 13 residues. The ends were cut back, 0 bases at V and 5 bases at J, with 10 bases in the middle. CDR3 sequence (DNA): TGCAGCGTTGAAGAGGGCCTCGGGTATGGCTACACCTTC. This sequence encodes CSVEEGLGYGYTF.

The chain uses TRBV29-1 and TRBJ2-2; TRBD2 aligns across 8 bases. The germline V gene has CDR1 SQVTM and CDR2 ANQGSEA. CDR3 length equals 15 residues. Unmatched junction bases numbered 10, after V lost 7 bases and J lost 3 bases. Written as DNA, the CDR3 is TGCAGCGGAAAGGAAGCGGGAGCGGACACCGGGGAGCTGTTTTTT. It translates to CSGKEAGADTGELFF.

The rearrangement joins TRBV30 to TRBJ1-1, with D unresolved. The CDR3 runs 14 residues. Per the germline V gene, CDR1 is GTSNPN and CDR2 is SVGIG (reference sequence). V dropped 2 bases and J dropped 0 bases, with 10 bases sitting between them. The CDR3: CAWSPLGLNTEAFF. Written as DNA, the CDR3 is TGTGCCTGGAGTCCCCTCGGCCTGAACACTGAAGCTTTCTTT.

This chain connects TRBV3-1 to TRBJ2-2; 8 bases agree with TRBD2. The germline gives CDR1 LGHDT, CDR2 YNNKEL (reference sequence). This CDR3 is 18 amino acids long. V lost 3 bases to trimming and J lost 6 bases; unmatched junction nucleotides: 15. CDR3 nucleotides: TGTGCCAGCAGCCAGTCAGCGACTAGCGACGGTGGGGCCGGGGAGCTGTTTTTT. Translated: CASSQSATSDGGAGELFF.

The chain uses TRBV5-4 and TRBJ2-4; D assignment may be TRBD1 or TRBD2 (5 bases each). V was trimmed by 0 bases and J by 7 bases, leaving 14 bases between them. Germline V gene sequence: CDR1 SGHNT, CDR2 YYREEE (reference sequence). This CDR3 is built from 15 residues. Here the CDR3 reads CASSLAGAQSNIQYF. CDR3 DNA sequence: TGTGCCAGCAGCTTGGCCGGGGCGCAAAGCAACATTCAGTACTTC.

The gene calls are TRBV30 and TRBJ1-1, with D perhaps matching TRBD1 (5 bases). Germline V gene sequence: CDR1 GTSNPN, CDR2 SVGIG (reference sequence). The CDR3 is 14 residues long. Trimming stripped 1 base from V and 0 bases from J, with 9 bases between. CDR3 amino acids: CAWSATALNTEAFF. CDR3 DNA: TGTGCCTGGAGTGCGACAGCCTTGAACACTGAAGCTTTCTTT.

The chain couples TRBV20-1 to TRBJ1-2; tentative D call: TRBD1 (5 bases). The ends were cut back, 3 bases at V and 3 bases at J, with 11 bases in the middle. Germline values: CDR1 DFQATT, CDR2 SNEGSKA (reference sequence). CDR3 length: 13 amino acids. The CDR3 protein is CSARPTADYGYTF. The CDR3 DNA reads as TGCAGTGCTAGGCCGACAGCTGACTATGGCTACACCTTC.

J is TRBJ2-7 and V is TRBV5-1, with D possibly matching TRBD2 (7 bases). V shed 2 bases and J shed 4 bases, with 16 bases lying between them. The CDR3 covers 15 residues. The germline V gene has CDR1 SGHRS and CDR2 YFSETQ. Here the CDR3 reads CASSFTGRGSYEQYF. The CDR3 bases are TGCGCCAGCAGCTTCACAGGGAGGGGAAGTTACGAGCAGTACTTC.

The rearrangement joins TRBV12-3 or TRBV12-4 to TRBJ2-1, with TRBD1 as a possible D gene (6 bases). CDR3 length: 15 residues. Trimming pared 5 bases from V and 4 bases from J, leaving 15 bases between. In nucleotides, the CDR3 is TGTGCCAGCAGTGTCAGGGGTAGTCTGTACAATGAGCAGTTCTTC. It translates to CASSVRGSLYNEQFF.

V gene TRBV2 combines with J gene TRBJ2-1; 10 nucleotides line up with TRBD2. The CDR3 covers 14 residues. Germline V gene sequence: CDR1 SNHLY, CDR2 FYNNEI. V shed 6 bases, J shed 7 bases, and the junction held 6 bases outside the gene matches. CDR3 sequence: CASSTSGIQNEQFF. In nucleotides, the CDR3 is TGTGCCAGCAGCACTAGCGGGATTCAGAATGAGCAGTTCTTC.

The chain carries TRBV2 and TRBJ2-5, with no clear D. Between the trimmed V and J ends, which lost 4 bases and 5 bases, there was a span of 5 bases. This CDR3 is built from 11 residues. CDR1 and CDR2 from the germline V gene are SNHLY and FYNNEI. CDR3 nucleotides: TGTGCCAGCAGTGTGTCTGAGACCCAGTACTTC. It yields the protein CASSVSETQYF.

V usage is TRBV11-1 and J usage is TRBJ2-3; TRBD2 matches 10 bases. The ends lost 5 bases at V and 6 bases at J; junction bases unmatched: 11. Germline CDR1 reads SGHAT; CDR2 reads FQDESV (reference sequence). The CDR3 is 16 amino acids. CDR3 amino acids: CASSQTLLAGSDTQYF. The DNA for the CDR3 is TGTGCCAGCAGCCAGACCTTACTAGCGGGATCGGATACGCAGTATTTT. The complete variable domain, with remaining parts taken from reference TRBV11-1 and TRBJ2-3, reads EAEVAQSPRYKITEKSQAVAFWCDPISGHATLYWYRQILGQGPELLVQFQDESVVDDSQLPKDRFSAERLKGVDSTLKIQPAELGDSAMYLCASSQTLLAGSDTQYFGPGTRLTVL.

The gene calls are TRBV12-3 or TRBV12-4 and TRBJ2-7; D is undetermined. The V end lost 3 bases, the J end lost 5 bases, and 14 bases lay between the germline ends. This CDR3 has 14 residues. The CDR3 loop is CASSFLTVSNEQYF. In DNA form, the CDR3 reads TGTGCCAGCAGTTTCCTCACAGTATCTAACGAGCAGTACTTC.

This clonotype was seen a single time. The rearrangement links TRBV29-1 to TRBJ2-2; D is unclear. Trimming left V 7 bases short and J 9 bases short, with 18 bases between. The germline V gene has CDR1 SQVTM and CDR2 ANQGSEA. The CDR3 covers 13 residues. DNA for the CDR3: TGCAGCGGTGTGTCAGGAGAACACCGGGAGCTGTTTTTT. It translates to CSGVSGEHRELFF.

This chain links TRBV4-1 with TRBJ1-4, with TRBD1 matching over 10 bases. This CDR3 has 18 residues. V lost 8 bases and J lost 1; bases outside the gene matches: 13. Germline-derived CDR1 and CDR2 are MGHRA and YSYEKL. CDR3 DNA sequence: TGCGCCAGCCGCCCGAGGGACAGGGGTGTTAAAACTAATGAAAAACTGTTTTTT. It is translated as CASRPRDRGVKTNEKLFF.

J is TRBJ1-1 and V is TRBV12-3 or TRBV12-4; D is unresolved. The ends were cut back, 6 bases at V and 7 bases at J, with 21 bases in the middle. The CDR3 is 15 residues long. The CDR3 DNA reads TGTGCCAGCAGCCCACCCCGTCGGCCGGCTAGTGAAGCTTTCTTT. This gives the protein CASSPPRRPASEAFF.

This clonotype was counted a single time. The chain is built from TRBV25-1 and TRBJ2-3, with D possibly TRBD1 on 6 matching bases. CDR1 is MGHDK and CDR2 is SYGVNS in the germline V gene. The CDR3 totals 16 residues. Trimming cost V 2 bases and J 2 bases, with 14 bases left between them. CDR3 protein: CASSEGAGVLTDTQYF. The CDR3 DNA sequence: TGTGCCAGCAGTGAAGGTGCAGGGGTTCTCACAGATACGCAGTATTTT.

The V and J genes are TRBV29-1 and TRBJ2-5; perhaps TRBD1 as D (5 bases). Germline lookup yields CDR1 SQVTM and CDR2 ANQGSEA. Trimming took 1 base from V and 5 from J, leaving 11 bases between them. The CDR3 has 13 amino acids. The DNA for the CDR3 is TGCAGCGTTGAAGTGACAGTAGGGGAGACCCAGTACTTC. This sequence encodes CSVEVTVGETQYF.

The V call is TRBV28, the J call TRBJ2-1, with D unclear. In germline, CDR1 is MDHEN, CDR2 SYDVKM. This CDR3 has 11 residues. The V and J ends lost 6 bases and 6 bases respectively, with 6 bases between them. The CDR3 DNA reads TGTGCCAGCAGAATTCTCAATGAGCAGTTCTTC. Protein: CASRILNEQFF.

The table lists this clonotype with a count of one. This chain joins TRBV20-1 and TRBJ2-6; TRBD2 might be the D (6 bases). V was pared by 3 bases and J by 6 bases, with 9 bases between. The CDR3 sequence is 13 residues long. Germline V lookup: CDR1 DFQATT, CDR2 SNEGSKA (reference sequence). The CDR3 sequence: CSASREVANVLTF. For the CDR3, the DNA is TGCAGTGCTAGTAGGGAGGTGGCCAACGTCCTGACTTTC.

This chain's CDR3 is CASSQFSGGPTDTQYF. CDR3 nucleotide sequence: TGTGCCAGCAGCCAGTTTAGCGGGGGCCCAACGGATACGCAGTATTTT. The genes are TRBV4-2 and TRBJ2-3, with 9 nucleotides matching TRBD2. Trimming cost V 3 bases and J 6 bases; bases outside gene matches: 10. This CDR3 has 16 amino acids. In germline, CDR1 is LGHNA, CDR2 YNFKEQ.

This chain connects TRBV11-3 to TRBJ2-1; D gene unclear. V shed 3 bases and J shed 5 bases, with 5 bases lying between them. CDR3 size: 12 residues. Germline CDR1 reads SGHNT; CDR2 reads YENEEA. In DNA form, the CDR3 reads TGTGCCAGCAGCTTGACCCACAATGAGCAGTTCTTC. Amino acids: CASSLTHNEQFF.

This sequence joins TRBV7-9 and TRBJ1-1, with D unresolved. Germline V lookup: CDR1 SEHNR, CDR2 FQNEAQ (reference sequence). V shed 3 bases and J shed 0 bases, with 11 bases lying between them. This CDR3 spans 15 amino acids. CDR3 loop: CASSFLEVLNTEAFF. CDR3 sequence (DNA): TGTGCCAGCAGCTTCCTGGAGGTCTTGAACACTGAAGCTTTCTTT.

V is TRBV12-3 or TRBV12-4 and J is TRBJ1-2; the match to TRBD1 covers 7 bases. Germline trimming cut 7 bases from V and 0 bases from J; bases unmatched to any gene: 5. The CDR3 covers 14 residues. CDR3 in DNA: TGTGCCAGCACCAAGGACAGGCCTAACTATGGCTACACCTTC. Its translation is CASTKDRPNYGYTF.

In this sample, this clonotype turned up once. V is TRBV30 and J is TRBJ1-1; TRBD1 matches at 7 bases. Germline-derived CDR1 and CDR2 are GTSNPN and SVGIG (reference sequence). This CDR3 is built from 13 residues. With V trimmed by 3 bases and J by 7 bases, 8 bases remained unmatched. The CDR3 here is CAWSADRDNEAFF. The DNA for the CDR3 is TGTGCCTGGAGCGCCGACAGGGACAATGAAGCTTTCTTT.

This clonotype has just one count. The V gene is TRBV28, the J gene TRBJ1-2; D uncertain. There are 12 residues in the CDR3. Trimming left V 4 bases short and J 8 bases short, with 11 bases between. Germline V CDR1 and CDR2: MDHEN, SYDVKM. The CDR3 here is CASSYSIGGYTF. CDR3 DNA: TGTGCCAGCAGTTACAGCATTGGGGGCTACACCTTC.

This clonotype was picked up one time. The genes are TRBV20-1 and TRBJ2-1; TRBD1 matches 10 bases. The length of the CDR3 is 16 residues. CDR1 and CDR2 (germline): DFQATT, SNEGSKA (reference sequence). The trim removed 0 bases at V and 1 base at J, leaving 3 bases unmatched. This CDR3 is CSARDGTGVSYNEQFF. The DNA for the CDR3 is TGCAGTGCTAGAGACGGGACAGGGGTTTCCTACAATGAGCAGTTCTTC.

The V call is TRBV30, the J call TRBJ2-2; 7 bases agree with TRBD1. There are 16 residues in the CDR3. Looked up from germline, CDR1 is GTSNPN and CDR2 is SVGIG (reference sequence). Losses at the gene ends were 0 bases for V and 1 base for J; bases not matched to a gene: 5. CDR3 nucleotide sequence: TGTGCCTGGAGTGTTAGGGGGCGGGTGAACACCGGGGAGCTGTTTTTT. Translating it yields CAWSVRGRVNTGELFF.